This TCR beta chain derives from a study of T cells after yellow fever vaccination. General study points: Post-booster repertoires contained most primary-vaccination clones again (approximately 97% CD4, roughly 91% CD8).

This clonotype was detected only a few times. Antigen unknown. The CDR3 runs 11 residues. V shed 5 bases and J shed 7 bases, with 6 bases lying between them. TCRdb re-analysed the 5' RACE reads in MiXCR, keeping a single row per CDR3 protein. The data contain hundreds of thousands of distinct CDR3 sequences, around 12% of them singletons. This TCR derives from a man between 25 and 39 years old who received the YFV17D yellow fever vaccine. This chain joins TRBV12-3 or TRBV12-4 and TRBJ2-1; no reliable D call. The sample was PBMCs, taken on the day of the yellow fever booster vaccination. The CDR3 loop reads CASSIRNEQFF. The DNA for the CDR3 is TGTGCCAGCAGTATTCGAAATGAGCAGTTCTTC.